This entry concerns a single T cell receptor (beta chain). The data derive from a study of OX40 agonist ivuxolimab in advanced cancers. Study-level background: Every 2 weeks, ivuxolimab was infused into the patients intravenously at between 0.01 and 10 mg/kg.

This CDR3 is built from 16 residues. With 3 bases clipped from V and 4 bases from J, the junction kept 6 bases outside the gene matches. Germline loops: CDR1 SGHNT, CDR2 YYREEE (reference sequence). Repertoires were generated with immunoSEQ multiplex PCR, while TCRdb's copy carries only in-frame clones and drops some. The top ten hold more than 1.1% of the sample, which has fewer than 100,000 clones, about four fifths seen once. The source material was CD4+ or CD8+ T cells sorted from blood, sampled in a trial of the OX40 agonist ivuxolimab. The origin of this receptor is an adult with an advanced solid tumor such as melanoma, head and neck, liver or kidney cancer. This chain joins TRBV5-4 and TRBJ2-1, with TRBD2 identical over 11 bases. DNA for the CDR3: TGTGCCAGCAGCTCTAGCGGGACTAGCGGATACAATGAGCAGTTCTTC. It translates to CASSSSGTSGYNEQFF.